The T cell receptor beta chain described here comes from a study of CD8 T cells in Susac syndrome. V lost 0 bases, J lost 1 base, and 6 bases lay in between. This CDR3 is built from 14 residues. Germline V gene sequence: CDR1 LGHDT, CDR2 YNNKEL (reference sequence). RNA totalling about 0.45 to 1 ug underwent reverse transcription with random hexamers. TCRdb reprocessed the immunoSEQ multiplex PCR reads via MiXCR and lists one record per CDR3 protein. The sample has 95,000 to 150,000 distinct CDR3 sequences, 85% to 95% seen once; the top ten hold around 0.28%. This clonotype occurred once. Negative isolation yielded CD4+ and CD8+ T cells, and FACS enriched TEMRA cells.

J is TRBJ2-5 and V is TRBV3-1; a weak D match, TRBD1 (5 bases). This sequence originates from a human donor with Susac syndrome. The sequenced material came from CD8+ T cells from PBMCs. CDR3 bases: TGTGCCAGCAGCCAAGAGGACACCCAAGAGACCCAGTACTTC. Translating it yields CASSQEDTQETQYF.